This TCR beta chain appears in the sequencing data of a study of blood T cell repertoires in COVID-19. Study-level background: Samples of COVID-19 (acute and convalescent) were obtained from the United States, Italy and Spain. Sample material is recorded as cDNA or gDNA derived from T cells, B-cell-depleted T cells, or PBMCs.

The data were produced by immunoSEQ multiplex PCR, yet TCRdb's version contains in-frame clones alone and is incomplete. The table lists 400,000 to 550,000 clones, about 85% of them singletons. The CDR3 is made up of 14 amino acids. Germline V CDR1 and CDR2: SGHRS, YFSETQ. With V trimmed by 5 bases and J by 7 bases, 7 bases remained unmatched. The study recruited people aged 18 to 89 years across about 25 US areas. This TCR came from a woman aged 18-30 years with acute COVID-19. This chain joins TRBV5-1 and TRBJ1-4; 8 nucleotides match TRBD1. Specimen: PBMCs or T cells enriched from blood (not recorded which). This CDR3 is CASRTGTGVEKLFF. For the CDR3, the DNA is TGCGCCAGCAGAACAGGGACAGGTGTTGAAAAACTGTTTTTT.